This T cell receptor (beta chain) was sequenced for a study of early T cells in non-severe SARS-CoV-2 infection. Whole-study context: Sequencing of unsorted whole blood was done on bulk RNA, leaving chains unpaired. Study-level findings and limits: VDJdb matching skewed toward anti-spike CD8 responses, missing private and CD4 specificities.

The table lists this clonotype with many counts. Its antigen is unidentified. Each cDNA molecule carried a unique molecular identifier. A single record per CDR3 protein comes from TCRdb applying MiXCR to the 5' RACE reads. The sample carries more than 45,000 distinct CDR3 sequences, roughly 13% recorded once. This CDR3 is 14 amino acids long. Trimming removed 4 bases at V and 0 bases at J, with 7 bases between. CDR1 and CDR2 from the germline V gene are MNHNY and SVGAGI (reference sequence). The V and J genes are TRBV6-6 and TRBJ1-5, with D unresolved. The sample taken for sequencing was whole blood. The sequence was obtained from an adult who was a healthcare worker with PCR-confirmed SARS-CoV-2 infection or an uninfected control (not recorded which). CDR3 protein: CASSSVPSNQPQHF. CDR3 DNA: TGTGCCAGCAGTTCCGTGCCTAGCAATCAGCCCCAGCATTTT.